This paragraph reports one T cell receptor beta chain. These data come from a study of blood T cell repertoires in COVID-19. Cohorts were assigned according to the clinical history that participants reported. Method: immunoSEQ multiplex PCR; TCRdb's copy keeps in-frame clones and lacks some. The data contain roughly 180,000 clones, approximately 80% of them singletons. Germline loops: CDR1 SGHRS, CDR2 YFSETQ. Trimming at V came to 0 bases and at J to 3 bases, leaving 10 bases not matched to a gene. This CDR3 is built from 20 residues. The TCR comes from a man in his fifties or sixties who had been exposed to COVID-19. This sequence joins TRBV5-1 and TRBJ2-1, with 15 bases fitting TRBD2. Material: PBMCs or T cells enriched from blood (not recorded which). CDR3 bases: TGCGCCAGCAGCTTGGTATCCGGGACTAGCGGGAGGAAAGGCTACAATGAGCAGTTCTTC. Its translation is CASSLVSGTSGRKGYNEQFF. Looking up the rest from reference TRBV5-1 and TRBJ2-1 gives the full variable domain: KAGVTQTPRYLIKTRGQQVTLSCSPISGHRSVSWYQQTPGQGLQFLFEYFSETQRNKGNFPGRFSGRQFSNSRSEMNVSTLELGDSALYLCASSLVSGTSGRKGYNEQFFGPGTRLTVL.